Each of the 22 T cell receptor beta chains below was sequenced from the same sample in a study of human T cells and chemical hapten exposure. As to time point: pre-sensitization, week 0. The treatment denotes: therapeutic diphenylcyclopropenone sensitization with weekly scalp DPC. A single record per CDR3 protein comes from TCRdb applying MiXCR to the RACE reads. The top ten clones hold just over 2.5% of a sample with more than 300,000 distinct CDR3 sequences, 5% to 6.5% of them seen once. Material: whole blood, obtained in connection with sensitization to the hapten diphenylcyclopropenone (DPC). The receptors shown here come from a woman aged 45 to 65 with alopecia areata. Some clones in this sample may be carry-over from other donors' samples.

This clonotype was found many times. The V gene is TRBV15, the J gene TRBJ2-3; either TRBD1 or TRBD2 may fit D (5 bases each). Germline loops: CDR1 LNHNV, CDR2 YYDKDF (reference sequence). This CDR3 spans 13 amino acids. Trimming took off 3 bases at V and 9 bases at J, with 13 bases between the two ends. The CDR3 sequence: CATSSPLWGTQYF. The CDR3 DNA sequence: TGTGCCACCAGCAGCCCCTTATGGGGGACGCAGTATTTT.

V and J are TRBV7-9 and TRBJ1-1; D uncertain. CDR1 SEHNR and CDR2 FQNEAQ come from the germline V gene (reference sequence). Trimming stripped 3 bases from V and 2 bases from J, with 7 bases between. CDR3 length equals 13 residues. The CDR3 is CASSFQPNTEAFF. CDR3 bases: TGTGCCAGCAGCTTTCAGCCCAACACTGAAGCTTTCTTT.

This clonotype was seen a handful of times. The gene calls are TRBV6-2 or TRBV6-3 and TRBJ2-1; D is uncertain. This CDR3 comprises 16 residues. The V end was cut by 5 bases, the J end by 0 bases, with 14 bases between. Germline CDR1 reads MNHEY; CDR2 reads SVGEGT. CDR3 DNA sequence: TGTGCCAGCAGTAACGGGTTAGAGCGCTCCTACAATGAGCAGTTCTTC. It is translated as CASSNGLERSYNEQFF.

This clonotype was seen ten or more times. The chain has TRBV5-1 and TRBJ2-7; TRBD2 aligns across 13 bases. With 2 bases clipped from V and 2 bases from J, the junction kept 1 base outside the gene matches. The CDR3 totals 15 residues. Germline CDR1 SGHRS, CDR2 YFSETQ. The CDR3 DNA reads as TGCGCCAGCAGCTTCGGACTAGCGGGGGCCTACGAGCAGTACTTC. Protein product: CASSFGLAGAYEQYF. Complete variable domain (other parts from reference TRBV5-1 and TRBJ2-7): KAGVTQTPRYLIKTRGQQVTLSCSPISGHRSVSWYQQTPGQGLQFLFEYFSETQRNKGNFPGRFSGRQFSNSRSEMNVSTLELGDSALYLCASSFGLAGAYEQYFGPGTRLTVT.

The chain is built from TRBV7-8 and TRBJ2-1, with TRBD2 as a possible D gene (5 bases). The CDR3 contains 17 residues. Germline values: CDR1 SGHVS, CDR2 FQNEAQ. V was shortened by 2 bases and J by 0 bases, with 14 bases between the two germline ends. CDR3 sequence (DNA): TGTGCCAGCAGCTTAACGGGCGGACTGAGCTCCTACAATGAGCAGTTCTTC. Protein product: CASSLTGGLSSYNEQFF.

This clonotype was counted many times. The gene calls are TRBV6-5 and TRBJ1-5; a possible D gene is TRBD1 (5 bases). V was pared by 6 bases and J by 3 bases, with 15 bases between. Germline-derived CDR1 and CDR2 are MNHEY and SVGAGI. CDR3 length equals 15 residues. CDR3 sequence (DNA): TGTGCCAGCAGCCCTTCCCGGGACTACAATCAGCCCCAGCATTTT. Its protein product is CASSPSRDYNQPQHF.

The rearrangement links TRBV10-3 to TRBJ1-1, with D possibly matching TRBD1 (6 bases). Trimming removed 7 bases from V and 5 bases from J, with 14 bases in between. Germline V gene lookup returns CDR1 ENHRY and CDR2 SYGVKD. The CDR3 has 13 amino acids. CDR3 protein: CAITAQGVTEAFF. The CDR3 DNA reads as TGTGCCATCACGGCACAGGGAGTAACTGAAGCTTTCTTT.

This clonotype has just a few counts. CDR3 in DNA: TGCAGTGCTATGAGATCTGGAAACACCATATATTTT. It translates to CSAMRSGNTIYF. V usage is TRBV20-1 and J usage is TRBJ1-3; D uncertain. Germline assignment: CDR1 DFQATT and CDR2 SNEGSKA (reference sequence). CDR3 length: 12 amino acids. V lost 4 bases and J lost 1, with 5 bases in between.

At least ten counts were recorded for this clonotype. The chain employs TRBV12-3 or TRBV12-4 and TRBJ1-2, with D perhaps matching TRBD1 (5 bases). Trimming cost V 6 bases and J 2 bases, with 10 bases left between them. The CDR3 extends over 13 amino acids. This chain's CDR3 is CASSPNRNYGYTF. The CDR3 DNA reads TGTGCCAGCAGCCCTAACAGGAACTATGGCTACACCTTC.

The genes are TRBV3-1 and TRBJ2-7, with 15 bases aligning to TRBD2. V shed 4 bases, J shed 2 bases, and the junction held 9 bases outside the gene matches. The CDR3 covers 18 residues. Germline V gives CDR1 LGHDT, CDR2 YNNKEL (reference sequence). The CDR3 sequence: CASSPRTSGGAKAYEQYF. The CDR3 DNA reads as TGTGCCAGCAGCCCTCGGACTAGCGGGGGGGCCAAGGCCTACGAGCAGTACTTC.

Many counts were recorded for this clonotype. The chain recombines TRBV29-1 with TRBJ2-7; D is undetermined. Germline V gene data show CDR1 as SQVTM and CDR2 as ANQGSEA. CDR3 size: 10 residues. DNA of the CDR3: TGCAGTGCCCTAGCCTACGAGCAGTACTTC. The encoded protein is CSALAYEQYF.

This clonotype was seen many times. The chain carries TRBV11-2 and TRBJ2-3; D is perhaps TRBD2 (10 bases). The CDR3 totals 20 residues. Trimming removed 6 bases from V and 5 bases from J, with 33 bases in between. Germline values: CDR1 SGHAT, CDR2 FQNNGV. The CDR3 sequence is CASSSTTTSGPDRGRDTQYF. CDR3 nucleotide sequence: TGTGCCAGCAGTTCTACTACGACTAGCGGGCCCGACAGGGGGAGAGATACGCAGTATTTT.

This clonotype was recorded a few times. The chain recombines TRBV7-2 with TRBJ1-1; 8 nucleotides agree with TRBD1. Germline V gene data show CDR1 as SGHTA and CDR2 as FQGNSA. The CDR3 is 16 amino acids. V trimming: 1 base; J trimming: 5 bases; junction bases outside the gene matches: 9. The chain's CDR3 is CASSLVAGGRGTEAFF. The CDR3 DNA is TGTGCCAGCAGCTTAGTGGCAGGGGGCCGCGGAACTGAAGCTTTCTTT.

This clonotype was detected ten times or more. The chain carries TRBV11-3 and TRBJ2-1; D gene ambiguous. CDR1 and CDR2 (germline): SGHNT, YENEEA. Trimming removed 4 bases at V and 9 bases at J, with 10 bases between. The CDR3 sequence is 12 residues long. The CDR3 DNA follows: TGTGCCAGCAGCTCCCAATCCGGTGAGCAGTTCTTC. Its translation is CASSSQSGEQFF.

This chain connects TRBV5-4 to TRBJ1-1; the match to TRBD1 covers 8 bases. The CDR3 totals 13 residues. In germline, CDR1 is SGHNT, CDR2 YYREEE (reference sequence). The ends lost 5 bases at V and 4 bases at J; junction bases unmatched: 4. CDR3 in amino acids: CASSGQGTTEAFF. CDR3 bases: TGTGCCAGCAGTGGACAGGGAACCACTGAAGCTTTCTTT.

Many counts were recorded for this clonotype. This sequence joins TRBV6-5 and TRBJ1-6; no clear D. The CDR3 has 13 residues. CDR1 is MNHEY and CDR2 is SVGAGI in the germline V gene. Deletions cut 1 base from V and 7 bases from J, with 5 bases between. The CDR3, as DNA: TGTGCCAGCAGTTACTTTGAGAATTCACCCCTCCACTTT. Translating it yields CASSYFENSPLHF.

This chain connects TRBV29-1 to TRBJ1-2; 9 bases agree with TRBD1. Germline V lookup: CDR1 SQVTM, CDR2 ANQGSEA. The junction had 10 bases not matched to a gene; V was cut back by 6 bases and J by 5 bases. CDR3 size: 14 residues. CDR3 amino acids: CSVDPGQGPYGYTF. CDR3 nucleotide sequence: TGCAGCGTAGACCCGGGACAGGGTCCGTATGGCTACACCTTC.

This chain connects TRBV20-1 to TRBJ1-5; D remains unclear. The CDR3 is 13 amino acids. V gave up 3 bases and J gave up 0 bases, with 6 bases separating them. Germline CDR1 DFQATT, CDR2 SNEGSKA (reference sequence). The CDR3 DNA reads TGCAGTGCTAGTTCCACTAGCAATCAGCCCCAGCATTTT. This encodes CSASSTSNQPQHF.

This clonotype was counted ten times or more. J is TRBJ2-7 and V is TRBV28, with D unresolved. V dropped 3 bases and J dropped 5 bases, with 11 bases sitting between them. CDR1 is MDHEN, CDR2 SYDVKM, per germline. The CDR3 sequence is 13 residues long. This CDR3 reads CASSLSILDEQYF. Written as DNA, the CDR3 is TGTGCCAGCAGTTTGTCGATTCTAGACGAGCAGTACTTC. The whole variable domain, filled in from reference TRBV28 and TRBJ2-7, reads DVKVTQSSRYLVKRTGEKVFLECVQDMDHENMFWYRQDPGLGLRLIYFSYDVKMKEKGDIPEGYSVSREKKERFSLILESASTNQTSMYLCASSLSILDEQYFGPGTRLTVT.

In its sample, this clonotype was seen many times. The chain employs TRBV6-1 and TRBJ2-7; D remains ambiguous. The germline V gene has CDR1 MNHNS and CDR2 SASEGT. The CDR3 spans 14 residues. The ends were cut back, 7 bases at V and 3 bases at J, with 16 bases in the middle. CDR3 loop: CASTPGAGHYEQYF. DNA of the CDR3: TGTGCCAGCACCCCCGGTGCCGGTCACTACGAGCAGTACTTC.

This clonotype was seen ten or more times. The V and J genes are TRBV29-1 and TRBJ1-1, with D unresolved. The V gene's germline CDR1 is SQVTM and CDR2 ANQGSEA. Between the trimmed V and J ends, which lost 3 bases and 3 bases, there was a span of 5 bases. The CDR3 is 11 residues long. The CDR3 DNA reads as TGCAGCGTTGACCAACACACTGAAGCTTTCTTT. Encoded protein: CSVDQHTEAFF.

This clonotype was found many times. The chain recombines TRBV6-2 or TRBV6-3 with TRBJ2-1, with 12 bases matching TRBD2. The V gene end was trimmed by 5 bases and the J gene end by 1 base; junction bases not matched to a gene: 6. This CDR3 contains 17 residues. CDR1 and CDR2 (germline): MNHEY, SVGEGT. Here the CDR3 reads CASSPGLAGPSYNEQFF. The DNA of the CDR3 is TGTGCCAGCAGTCCCGGACTAGCGGGACCTTCCTACAATGAGCAGTTCTTC.